Listed here are 25 T cell receptor beta chains from one sample, sequenced in a study of blood T cell repertoires in COVID-19. Assay used: immunoSEQ multiplex PCR; TCRdb lists only in-frame clones, some missing. The sample holds around 100,000 clones, more than 80% seen once. The sample taken for sequencing was peripheral blood. The source of these receptors is a woman aged 45 to 65 with acute or convalescent COVID-19.

This chain connects TRBV4-1 to TRBJ1-1, with D uncertain. The CDR3 is 15 residues long. The V end lost 4 bases, the J end lost 6 bases, and 18 bases lay between the germline ends. From germline, CDR1 is MGHRA and CDR2 YSYEKL. CDR3 DNA sequence: TGCGCCAGCAGCCCCCGCACGGATCCTGCGGCTGAAGCTTTCTTT. Translation: CASSPRTDPAAEAFF.

The chain is built from TRBV6-6 and TRBJ2-7; weak D call: TRBD2 (5 bases). The CDR3 has 11 amino acids. CDR1 is MNHNY and CDR2 is SVGAGI in the germline V gene (reference sequence). V dropped 8 bases and J dropped 6 bases, with 11 bases sitting between them. CDR3 in amino acids: CASGLAGEQYF. In DNA, the CDR3 is TGTGCCAGCGGCCTAGCCGGCGAGCAGTACTTC.

The chain couples TRBV7-2 to TRBJ1-5, with a possible D match to TRBD1 (6 bases). V was cut by 5 bases and J by 0 bases, with 11 bases left in between. Germline V CDR1 and CDR2: SGHTA, FQGNSA. The CDR3 has 15 residues. Written as DNA, the CDR3 is TGTGCCAGCAGCCCATACAGGGATAGCAATCAGCCCCAGCATTTT. This encodes CASSPYRDSNQPQHF.

The chain employs TRBV29-1 and TRBJ2-1; no definite D call. CDR3 length: 15 amino acids. The V end was cut by 2 bases, the J end by 3 bases, with 14 bases between. Germline loops: CDR1 SQVTM, CDR2 ANQGSEA. The DNA for the CDR3 is TGCAGCGTTGAAATCGCCGAGGCAGTCTACAATGAGCAGTTCTTC. It encodes CSVEIAEAVYNEQFF.

The genes are TRBV4-1 and TRBJ1-1; the match to TRBD1 covers 7 bases. The germline V gene has CDR1 MGHRA and CDR2 YSYEKL. The CDR3 is 15 amino acids. With V trimmed by 4 bases and J by 1 base, 6 bases remained unmatched. The CDR3 protein is CASSPPGQRNTEAFF. In DNA, the CDR3 is TGCGCCAGCAGCCCCCCGGGACAGCGGAACACTGAAGCTTTCTTT.

V and J are TRBV9 and TRBJ1-1; TRBD1 agrees at 8 bases. The junction had 6 bases not matched to a gene; V was cut back by 4 bases and J by 1 base. This CDR3 is 15 amino acids long. Per germline, CDR1 SGDLS and CDR2 YYNGEE. DNA for the CDR3: TGTGCCAGCAGCTTGACTGGGACAGGGAACACTGAAGCTTTCTTT. This gives the protein CASSLTGTGNTEAFF.

This clone was detected a few times. The chain combines TRBV7-2 with TRBJ2-1; TRBD2 matches 8 bases. Germline V CDR1 and CDR2: SGHTA, FQGNSA. This CDR3 has 15 residues. The ends lost 3 bases at V and 5 bases at J; junction bases unmatched: 6. The CDR3 loop is CASSFLAGGDNEQFF. CDR3 bases: TGTGCCAGCAGCTTCCTAGCGGGTGGCGACAATGAGCAGTTCTTC.

V and J are TRBV6-2 or TRBV6-3 and TRBJ2-1; TRBD2 is a possible D gene (5 bases). The CDR3 has 14 amino acids. Germline loops: CDR1 MNHEY, CDR2 SVGEGT. V was shortened by 2 bases and J by 4 bases, with 9 bases between the two germline ends. This CDR3 reads CASSYTDLYNEQFF. In DNA, the CDR3 is TGTGCCAGCAGTTACACGGACTTGTACAATGAGCAGTTCTTC.

The chain employs TRBV6-9 and TRBJ1-2, with 7 positions matching TRBD1. This CDR3 is 17 amino acids long. Unmatched junction bases numbered 13, after V lost 6 bases and J lost 0 bases. Per germline, CDR1 MNHGY and CDR2 SVAAGI. CDR3 sequence reads: CASRGQITSGANYGYTF. CDR3 DNA: TGTGCCAGCAGGGGACAGATAACGAGTGGGGCTAACTATGGCTACACCTTC.

The chain uses TRBV25-1 and TRBJ1-2; no clear D. The CDR3 length is 16 residues. The germline V and J ends were trimmed by 3 bases and 3 bases, with 17 bases remaining between them. Germline values: CDR1 MGHDK, CDR2 SYGVNS. CDR3 nucleotides: TGTGCCAGCAGTGAGCGGGGAATCGGGTCGGACTATGGCTACACCTTC. This gives the protein CASSERGIGSDYGYTF.

The chain employs TRBV12-2 and TRBJ2-7; the D call TRBD2 from the table was never checked on the DNA. TRBV12-2 represents a pseudogene. The CDR3 has 12 residues. CDR3 nucleotide sequence: TGTGCACCTCCCGGAGAATCCTACGAGCAGTACTTC. It specifies CAPPGESYEQYF.

The chain joins TRBV5-1 to TRBJ2-7; D is possibly TRBD1 (5 bases). Trimming took off 0 bases at V and 5 bases at J, with 12 bases between the two ends. The CDR3 sequence is 14 residues long. Germline lookup yields CDR1 SGHRS and CDR2 YFSETQ. The CDR3 here is CASSLATFRDEQYF. The CDR3 DNA reads as TGCGCCAGCAGCTTGGCCACATTCAGGGACGAGCAGTACTTC.

This clone was counted only a few times. This rearrangement joins TRBV28 to TRBJ1-2; 7 bases align to TRBD1. This CDR3 comprises 14 residues. Germline CDR1 reads MDHEN; CDR2 reads SYDVKM. V shed 6 bases and J 4 bases; nucleotides not matched to a gene: 8. The CDR3 DNA sequence: TGTGCCAGCAGCTCTTCGGGACAGTTCTATGGCTACACCTTC. Its translation is CASSSSGQFYGYTF.

V gene TRBV14 combines with J gene TRBJ2-1; perhaps TRBD2 as D (6 bases). The germline CDR1 and CDR2 sequences are SGHDN and FVKESK. This CDR3 has 15 residues. Trimming shortened V by 5 bases and J by 5 bases, and 16 bases separated the two germline ends. The CDR3 is CASSRQLTGDNEQFF. The CDR3, as DNA: TGTGCCAGCAGCAGGCAGTTAACGGGAGACAATGAGCAGTTCTTC.

The rearrangement uses TRBV30 and TRBJ2-7; 9 bases fit TRBD1. Germline loops: CDR1 GTSNPN, CDR2 SVGIG (reference sequence). There are 14 residues in the CDR3. After removal of 5 bases from V and 1 base from J, the junction contained 6 bases not matched to a gene. Here the CDR3 reads CAWGTGGGSYEQYF. The DNA for the CDR3 is TGTGCCTGGGGAACAGGGGGCGGTTCCTACGAGCAGTACTTC.

The chain couples TRBV6-5 to TRBJ2-1; a possible D gene is TRBD2 (6 bases). With 8 bases removed from V and 2 bases from J, the gap between germline ends came to 16 bases. Germline V CDR1 and CDR2: MNHEY, SVGAGI. CDR3 length: 15 amino acids. The CDR3 sequence: CASAPSAGPYNEQFF. CDR3 nucleotide sequence: TGTGCCAGCGCACCCTCGGCGGGACCCTACAATGAGCAGTTCTTC.

J is TRBJ1-5 and V is TRBV2, with 9 bases lining up with TRBD1. Germline values: CDR1 SNHLY, CDR2 FYNNEI. V shed 11 bases, J shed 3 bases, and the junction held 5 bases outside the gene matches. The CDR3 has 13 residues. The CDR3 nucleotides read TGTGCCGTAGGACAGGGGCCCAATCAGCCCCAGCATTTT. It is translated as CAVGQGPNQPQHF. The full variable domain, completed using reference TRBV2 and TRBJ1-5, is EPEVTQTPSHQVTQMGQEVILRCVPISNHLYFYWYRQILGQKVEFLVSFYNNEISEKSEIFDDQFSVERPDGSNFTLKIRSTKLEDSAMYFCAVGQGPNQPQHFGDGTRLSIL.

The chain uses TRBV7-3 and TRBJ2-6; TRBD1 agrees at 7 bases. Trimming removed 0 bases from V and 2 bases from J; junction bases left unmatched: 4. The germline V gene has CDR1 SGHTA and CDR2 FQGTGA. The CDR3 extends over 17 amino acids. In nucleotides, the CDR3 is TGTGCCAGCAGCTTAACAGGGGGCTTTCCTGGGGCCAACGTCCTGACTTTC. Its translation is CASSLTGGFPGANVLTF.

V usage is TRBV20-1 and J usage is TRBJ2-5; D gene ambiguous. V lost 5 bases and J lost 2, with 3 bases in between. In germline, CDR1 is DFQATT, CDR2 SNEGSKA (reference sequence). This CDR3 comprises 10 residues. The CDR3: CSAYQETQYF. The CDR3 DNA reads as TGCAGTGCTTATCAAGAGACCCAGTACTTC.

The rearrangement links TRBV7-2 to TRBJ1-4; 7 bases are shared with TRBD1. In germline, CDR1 is SGHTA, CDR2 FQGNSA. There are 14 residues in the CDR3. V shed 5 bases, J shed 5 bases, and the junction held 5 bases outside the gene matches. The CDR3 sequence: CASSIRQGNEKLFF. The CDR3 DNA reads as TGTGCCAGCAGCATTCGACAGGGAAATGAAAAACTGTTTTTT.

The CDR3 DNA follows: TGTGCCAGCAGCTTAATTGAGAACGAGCAGTACTTC. Translated: CASSLIENEQYF. V and J are TRBV11-2 and TRBJ2-7; D call uncertain. The CDR3 runs 12 residues. Germline CDR1 is SGHAT and CDR2 is FQNNGV. The germline V and J ends were trimmed by 2 bases and 5 bases, with 7 bases remaining between them.

The genes are TRBV6-6 and TRBJ1-1; the D is unclear. From germline, CDR1 is MNHNY and CDR2 SVGAGI (reference sequence). The CDR3 loop spans 14 amino acids. With 0 bases removed from V and 8 bases from J, the gap between germline ends came to 13 bases. The CDR3 sequence is CASSYSSGLGEAFF. The CDR3 DNA reads TGTGCCAGCAGTTACTCGAGCGGCCTAGGGGAAGCTTTCTTT.

J is TRBJ2-7 and V is TRBV7-9; the match to TRBD2 covers 8 bases. Germline CDR1 and CDR2: SEHNR and FQNEAQ (reference sequence). The CDR3 totals 12 residues. Trimming at V came to 3 bases and at J to 6 bases, leaving 1 base not matched to a gene. Here the CDR3 DNA reads TGTGCCAGCAGCTTTGCGGGGGGCGAGCAGTACTTC. As protein: CASSFAGGEQYF.

CDR3: CASSFGTGGSGPATQYF. CDR3 bases: TGTGCCAGCAGCTTTGGGACAGGGGGCTCGGGGCCCGCGACCCAGTACTTC. V and J are TRBV7-2 and TRBJ2-5; TRBD1 agrees at 12 bases. This CDR3 is 17 amino acids long. Looked up from germline, CDR1 is SGHTA and CDR2 is FQGNSA. With V trimmed by 3 bases and J by 7 bases, 12 bases remained unmatched.

The rearrangement joins TRBV6-1 to TRBJ1-6; D call uncertain. Trimming took 3 bases from V and 0 from J, leaving 6 bases between them. The CDR3 has 15 residues. The V gene's germline CDR1 is MNHNS and CDR2 SASEGT. CDR3 nucleotides: TGTGCCAGCAGTGAGCGGAGCTCCTATAATTCACCCCTCCACTTT. Amino acid sequence: CASSERSSYNSPLHF.